The sequence of this T cell receptor (beta chain) was determined in a study of shared clonotypes between healthy human individuals. The team ran DNA from unsorted PBMCs on ten immunoSEQ deep assay plates for sequencing. The repertoire was sequenced with immunoSEQ multiplex PCR; TCRdb's copy has only in-frame clones and lacks some. Here the sample spans around 500,000 clones, 70% to 80% being singletons. Findings and caveats of the study: An expected dependence of interdonor clonotype sharing on sequencing depth was noted.

In germline, CDR1 is DFQATT, CDR2 SNEGSKA (reference sequence). This CDR3 region has 10 residues. V lost 6 bases and J lost 0, with 3 bases in between. Participating donors were healthy, HIV-negative adults free of recent acute infections or vaccinations. With regard to this clone: Its antigen is still unknown. This sample also contains other DNA sequences that code for the same CDR3.

Sample: PBMCs. V is TRBV20-1 and J is TRBJ2-7; D is uncertain. This TCR was sampled from a woman between 35 and 50 years old in good health. Some clones in this sample may be carry-over from other donors' samples. CDR3: CSALSYEQYF. In DNA, the CDR3 is TGCAGTGCGCTCTCCTACGAGCAGTACTTC.